The 28 T cell receptor beta chains below were found in one sample sequenced in a study of T cells in Graves' hyperthyroidism and ophthalmopathy. The source material, RNA transcripts, was used to amplify TCR beta CDR3 regions. In the first-round RT-PCR of the TCR CDR3, the HTBI primer set was used. MiXCR, applied by TCRdb to the multiplex PCR reads, yields one record per CDR3 protein. Of under 650,000 distinct CDR3 sequences listed, about 16% are singletons. Sequenced: blood. These receptors originate from a woman aged 25 to 39 with Graves' hyperthyroidism.

This clonotype showed up just a few times. The CDR3 DNA follows: TGTGCCAGTAGTATAGTCCCCGGGGACGGGGTCTACACCTTC. This gives the protein CASSIVPGDGVYTF. The rearrangement uses TRBV19 and TRBJ1-2; tentatively, D is TRBD1 (5 bases). V was trimmed by 1 base and J by 10 bases, leaving 16 bases between them. CDR1 is LNHDA and CDR2 is SQIVND in the germline V gene (reference sequence). The CDR3 loop spans 14 amino acids.

In this sample, this clonotype turned up many times. The chain employs TRBV6-1 and TRBJ2-1, with TRBD2 matching 9 bases. This CDR3 is 17 amino acids long. V was pared by 6 bases and J by 8 bases, with 17 bases of the junction left unmatched. Per the germline V gene, CDR1 is MNHNS and CDR2 is SASEGT. In DNA, the CDR3 is TGTGCCAGCAGGGAGGATAGGGTAGCGGGAGAAATCGATGAGCAGTTCTTC. This gives the protein CASREDRVAGEIDEQFF.

This clonotype was picked up many times. The chain carries TRBV7-2 and TRBJ2-5, with 8 bases aligning to TRBD2. The CDR3 length is 13 residues. V trimming: 4 bases; J trimming: 5 bases; junction bases outside the gene matches: 3. Germline CDR1 reads SGHTA; CDR2 reads FQGNSA. As DNA, the CDR3 is TGTGCCAGCAGCTCACAGCGGGAGGAGACCCAGTACTTC. Translating gives CASSSQREETQYF.

This clonotype appeared many times. The V call is TRBV7-2, the J call TRBJ2-1, with TRBD1 matching 8 bases. The germline V gene encodes CDR1 SGHTA and CDR2 FQGNSA. The CDR3 contains 15 residues. V was pared by 4 bases and J by 6 bases, with 8 bases of the junction left unmatched. CDR3 in DNA: TGTGCCAGCAGCTCCTTGGGACAGGAAACCAATGAGCAGTTCTTC. Its translation: CASSSLGQETNEQFF.

The chain recombines TRBV15 with TRBJ1-2; D ambiguous. CDR1 is LNHNV, CDR2 YYDKDF, per germline (reference sequence). Between the trimmed V and J ends, which lost 5 bases and 2 bases, there was a span of 12 bases. The CDR3 covers 14 residues. The CDR3 coding sequence is TGTGCCACCAGCGGACGGAGGGCGAACTATGGCTACACCTTC. Protein product: CATSGRRANYGYTF.

This clonotype was observed a few times. The chain recombines TRBV20-1 with TRBJ1-6; D not resolved. The CDR3 has 15 residues. The germline gives CDR1 DFQATT, CDR2 SNEGSKA (reference sequence). Trimming took 3 bases from V and 0 from J, leaving 9 bases between them. The CDR3: CSASKESSYNSPLHF. CDR3 nucleotide sequence: TGCAGTGCTAGTAAGGAGAGCTCCTATAATTCACCCCTCCACTTT.

This clonotype was picked up many times. This chain joins TRBV27 and TRBJ2-1; 7 nucleotides agree with TRBD1. The CDR3 is 15 residues long. Germline V CDR1 and CDR2: MNHEY, SMNVEV (reference sequence). V lost 6 bases to trimming and J lost 4 bases; unmatched junction nucleotides: 9. CDR3 sequence: CASSSLGQLYNEQFF. DNA for the CDR3: TGTGCCAGCAGCTCCCTGGGACAGCTTTACAATGAGCAGTTCTTC.

This clonotype was counted between two and nine times. V usage is TRBV28 and J usage is TRBJ1-5, with 8 nucleotides matching TRBD1. The CDR3 is 15 residues long. After removal of 3 bases from V and 4 bases from J, the junction contained 5 bases not matched to a gene. From germline, CDR1 is MDHEN and CDR2 SYDVKM. CDR3 DNA sequence: TGTGCCAGCAGTTTTCCAGGACAGGGTAATCAGCCCCAGCATTTT. It yields the protein CASSFPGQGNQPQHF.

At least ten counts were recorded for this clonotype. The genes are TRBV3-1 and TRBJ1-5; D remains unclear. Germline CDR1 and CDR2: LGHDT and YNNKEL (reference sequence). This CDR3 has 15 residues. V gave up 0 bases and J gave up 4 bases, with 10 bases separating them. CDR3 residues: CASSQDLAANQPQHF. As DNA, the CDR3 is TGTGCCAGCAGCCAAGATTTGGCAGCAAATCAGCCCCAGCATTTT. The entire variable domain, with the rest obtained from reference TRBV3-1 and TRBJ1-5, is as follows: DTAVSQTPKYLVTQMGNDKSIKCEQNLGHDTMYWYKQDSKKFLKIMFSYNNKELIINETVPNRFSPKSPDKAHLNLHINSLELGDSAVYFCASSQDLAANQPQHFGDGTRLSIL.

This clonotype was observed at least ten times. The rearrangement links TRBV12-3 or TRBV12-4 to TRBJ2-2; D not resolved. The germline V and J ends were trimmed by 2 bases and 6 bases, with 10 bases remaining between them. The CDR3 is made up of 14 amino acids. The CDR3 sequence is CASSLKSVSGELFF. The CDR3 DNA sequence: TGTGCCAGCAGTTTAAAGTCCGTTTCCGGGGAGCTGTTTTTT.

The rearrangement uses TRBV20-1 and TRBJ1-3; no definite D call. This CDR3 has 14 residues. The germline V and J ends were trimmed by 5 bases and 0 bases, with 11 bases remaining between them. Per the germline V gene, CDR1 is DFQATT and CDR2 is SNEGSKA (reference sequence). CDR3 residues: CSASTLASGNTIYF. In DNA form, the CDR3 reads TGCAGTGCTTCGACGCTCGCCTCTGGAAACACCATATATTTT.

V and J are TRBV14 and TRBJ2-7, with TRBD1 matching 8 bases. The V and J ends lost 3 bases and 2 bases, in that order; junction bases with no gene match: 6. The germline CDR1 and CDR2 sequences are SGHDN and FVKESK. The CDR3 consists of 15 residues. In nucleotides, the CDR3 is TGTGCCAGCAGCCACCCGGGACAGGAGGCCTACGAGCAGTACTTC. Protein product: CASSHPGQEAYEQYF.

V is TRBV20-1 and J is TRBJ1-2; D call uncertain. This CDR3 spans 13 amino acids. Germline V gene sequence: CDR1 DFQATT, CDR2 SNEGSKA (reference sequence). The germline V and J ends were trimmed by 1 base and 4 bases, with 10 bases remaining between them. CDR3 loop: CSARVGSSYGYTF. CDR3 bases: TGCAGTGCTAGAGTGGGCAGTTCCTATGGCTACACCTTC.

This clonotype occurred many times. J is TRBJ2-7 and V is TRBV6-2 or TRBV6-3; unclear D gene. The V end was cut by 2 bases, the J end by 0 bases, with 11 bases between. This CDR3 is built from 15 residues. Germline V lookup: CDR1 MNHEY, CDR2 SVGEGT. The CDR3 nucleotides read TGTGCCAGCAGTTACATACAGTCAGTCTCCTACGAGCAGTACTTC. This codes for CASSYIQSVSYEQYF.

This clonotype was seen repeatedly, ten times or more. V and J are TRBV12-3 or TRBV12-4 and TRBJ1-2; TRBD1 is a possible D gene (5 bases). V was pared by 7 bases and J by 3 bases, with 12 bases between. The CDR3 extends over 13 amino acids. CDR3 residues: CASNPGTDYGYTF. In nucleotides, the CDR3 is TGTGCCAGCAACCCGGGGACCGACTATGGCTACACCTTC.

The rearrangement uses TRBV7-3 and TRBJ2-5, with 9 bases matching TRBD1. This CDR3 has 15 residues. The trim removed 4 bases at V and 5 bases at J, leaving 8 bases unmatched. From germline, CDR1 is SGHTA and CDR2 FQGTGA. The CDR3 sequence is CASSSTGGRWETQYF. The CDR3 DNA is TGTGCCAGCAGCTCGACAGGGGGTCGATGGGAGACCCAGTACTTC.

The CDR3 DNA sequence: TGCAGTGCTCCTGGATCCGGGACAGGGGCTCCAGATACGCAGTATTTT. Its translation is CSAPGSGTGAPDTQYF. V is TRBV20-1 and J is TRBJ2-3, with TRBD1 matching 10 bases. V lost 5 bases to trimming and J lost 4 bases; unmatched junction nucleotides: 12. Germline CDR1 reads DFQATT; CDR2 reads SNEGSKA (reference sequence). The CDR3 runs to 16 residues.

This clonotype was found once. A much larger clone is a single base away; this may be a read error. This chain joins TRBV28 and TRBJ2-3; tentative D call: TRBD1 (5 bases). The CDR3 runs 15 residues. Trimming took off 5 bases at V and 6 bases at J, with 18 bases between the two ends. Germline V gives CDR1 MDHEN, CDR2 SYDVKM. This CDR3 reads CASSPGPFLGDTQYF. The CDR3 DNA is TGTGCCAGCAGTCCAGGGCCCTTTCTGGGGGATACGCAGTATTTT.

This clonotype was detected a few times. The J gene is TRBJ2-1, the V gene TRBV6-1, with 14 bases lining up with TRBD2. Germline V gives CDR1 MNHNS, CDR2 SASEGT. The V gene end was trimmed by 7 bases and the J gene end by 9 bases; junction bases not matched to a gene: 8. This CDR3 is 15 amino acids long. The CDR3 DNA reads as TGTGCCAGCATCTACGGGACTAGCGGGAGTTTTGAGCAGTTCTTC. Translated: CASIYGTSGSFEQFF.

This clonotype showed up many times. The rearrangement links TRBV7-8 to TRBJ2-1; D gene unclear. V lost 5 bases, J lost 9 bases, and 14 bases lay in between. This CDR3 region has 13 residues. Germline V lookup: CDR1 SGHVS, CDR2 FQNEAQ. CDR3 amino acids: CASSPVLRAEQFF. For the CDR3, the DNA is TGTGCCAGCAGCCCCGTACTAAGGGCTGAGCAGTTCTTC.

This clonotype was seen many times. The chain uses TRBV2 and TRBJ2-1, with D possibly matching TRBD2 (6 bases). The length of the CDR3 is 13 residues. CDR1 and CDR2 (germline): SNHLY, FYNNEI. Trimming cost V 4 bases and J 3 bases, with 7 bases left between them. CDR3 nucleotide sequence: TGTGCCAGCAGTGTAGCGGACTACAATGAGCAGTTCTTC. Protein sequence: CASSVADYNEQFF. Complete variable domain (other parts from reference TRBV2 and TRBJ2-1): EPEVTQTPSHQVTQMGQEVILRCVPISNHLYFYWYRQILGQKVEFLVSFYNNEISEKSEIFDDQFSVERPDGSNFTLKIRSTKLEDSAMYFCASSVADYNEQFFGPGTRLTVL.

This clonotype was counted ten times or more. The genes are TRBV11-3 and TRBJ2-1; TRBD2 matches 10 bases. The CDR3 totals 17 residues. V lost 5 bases to trimming and J lost 3 bases; unmatched junction nucleotides: 10. Germline V gives CDR1 SGHNT, CDR2 YENEEA. This chain's CDR3 is CASSPPYASGSYNEQFF. The DNA for the CDR3 is TGTGCCAGCAGCCCCCCCTATGCTAGCGGGAGCTACAATGAGCAGTTCTTC.

This chain links TRBV5-4 with TRBJ2-1; perhaps TRBD2 as D (6 bases). Germline CDR1 is SGHNT and CDR2 is YYREEE (reference sequence). This CDR3 comprises 14 residues. V lost 4 bases to trimming and J lost 5 bases, with 13 bases between them. The CDR3 coding sequence is TGTGCCAGCAGCCACTCGGGACTTAACAATGAGCAGTTCTTC. This sequence encodes CASSHSGLNNEQFF.

This clonotype was picked up many times. The V call is TRBV5-1, the J call TRBJ2-7; D may be TRBD2 (6 bases). V was pared by 0 bases and J by 2 bases, with 15 bases between. The CDR3 is 16 residues long. The germline gives CDR1 SGHRS, CDR2 YFSETQ. This CDR3 is CASSLAGTSKTYEQYF. Written as DNA, the CDR3 is TGCGCCAGCAGCTTGGCCGGGACTTCTAAGACCTACGAGCAGTACTTC.

The gene calls are TRBV6-1 and TRBJ2-3; D is possibly TRBD2 (6 bases). This CDR3 comprises 15 residues. Germline CDR1 is MNHNS and CDR2 is SASEGT. V dropped 6 bases and J dropped 1 base, with 14 bases sitting between them. The DNA for the CDR3 is TGTGCCAGCAGCCCCTCGGCTAGCGGCACAGATACGCAGTATTTT. Translation: CASSPSASGTDTQYF.

This clonotype was counted between two and nine times. This chain uses TRBV6-1 with TRBJ1-2, with 10 bases matching TRBD1. Germline CDR1 MNHNS, CDR2 SASEGT. This CDR3 is 14 amino acids long. With 2 bases clipped from V and 8 bases from J, the junction kept 5 bases outside the gene matches. CDR3 in amino acids: CASSEIDRGQGYTF. DNA for the CDR3: TGTGCCAGCAGTGAAATTGACAGGGGGCAAGGCTACACCTTC.

This chain connects TRBV2 to TRBJ2-1, with 7 positions matching TRBD2. Trimming took 6 bases from V and 0 from J; bases not matched to a gene: 11. Germline V gene sequence: CDR1 SNHLY, CDR2 FYNNEI. The CDR3 runs to 17 residues. The CDR3 DNA follows: TGTGCCAGCAGGGAGCGGGCTCTAGCGGACTCCTACAATGAGCAGTTCTTC. Protein sequence: CASRERALADSYNEQFF.

In its sample, this clonotype was seen many times. V gene TRBV12-3 or TRBV12-4 combines with J gene TRBJ1-5; D unclear. Trimming took off 6 bases at V and 5 bases at J, with 17 bases between the two ends. The CDR3 has 15 amino acids. CDR3 bases: TGTGCCAGCAGCCCGACCCATGGAAGGGATCAGCCCCAGCATTTT. Translated, it gives CASSPTHGRDQPQHF.